What follows are 22 T cell receptor beta chains derived from one specimen sequenced in a study of blood T cell repertoires in COVID-19. Clones were sequenced by immunoSEQ multiplex PCR, and TCRdb holds only the in-frame ones, with some missing. In the table there are around 19,000 clones, 75% to 90% of which are singletons. Input material: peripheral blood. These receptor sequences come from a woman aged 55-69 years with active COVID-19.

The rearrangement uses TRBV21-1 and TRBJ1-1. TRBV21-1 represents a pseudogene. CDR3 size: 16 residues. The CDR3 sequence is CASSKGVARSNTEAFF. The CDR3 DNA reads as TGTGCCAGCAGCAAAGGTGTCGCAAGGAGTAACACTGAAGCTTTCTTT.

The chain recombines TRBV6-6 with TRBJ2-7, with TRBD1 matching 12 bases. V lost 6 bases, J lost 4 bases, and 10 bases stayed unmatched. Germline values: CDR1 MNHNY, CDR2 SVGAGI (reference sequence). The CDR3 contains 16 residues. The DNA for the CDR3 is TGTGCCAGCAGCGATACCGGGACAGGGGGCCGGTACGAGCAGTACTTC. Amino acid sequence: CASSDTGTGGRYEQYF.

The chain links TRBV12-3 or TRBV12-4 to TRBJ1-6; no reliable D call. Trimming removed 7 bases from V and 5 bases from J, with 6 bases in between. The CDR3 is 12 amino acids. The CDR3 loop is CASTTDNSPLHF. CDR3 DNA: TGTGCCAGCACCACGGATAATTCACCCCTCCACTTT.

This chain joins TRBV15 and TRBJ1-1; weak D call: TRBD1 (6 bases). Germline lookup yields CDR1 LNHNV and CDR2 YYDKDF (reference sequence). V gave up 0 bases and J gave up 10 bases, with 24 bases separating them. The CDR3 totals 17 residues. CDR3 amino acids: CATSRDQVTDSSLGAFF. CDR3 bases: TGTGCCACCAGCAGAGATCAAGTAACGGACAGCAGTTTAGGAGCTTTCTTT.

This clone was seen a few times. V is TRBV4-1 and J is TRBJ1-2; 7 positions agree with TRBD1. CDR3 length: 17 amino acids. CDR1 and CDR2 (germline): MGHRA, YSYEKL. Losses at the gene ends were 2 bases for V and 2 bases for J; bases not matched to a gene: 11. The CDR3 protein is CASSQSRQGEINYGYTF. CDR3 coding DNA: TGCGCCAGCAGCCAATCTAGACAGGGCGAAATAAACTATGGCTACACCTTC.

V usage is TRBV9 and J usage is TRBJ1-4; TRBD1 agrees at 7 bases. J was trimmed by 0 bases and V by 3 bases; bases with no gene match: 5. Germline V gene lookup returns CDR1 SGDLS and CDR2 YYNGEE. The CDR3 loop spans 16 amino acids. The CDR3 here is CASSGRTGTTNEKLFF. The CDR3 DNA is TGTGCCAGCAGCGGAAGGACAGGAACAACTAATGAAAAACTGTTTTTT. The full variable domain, in which reference TRBV9 and TRBJ1-4 provide the parts outside the CDR3, is DSGVTQTPKHLITATGQRVTLRCSPRSGDLSVYWYQQSLDQGLQFLIQYYNGEERAKGNILERFSAQQFPDLHSELNLSSLELGDSALYFCASSGRTGTTNEKLFFGSGTQLSVL.

The chain employs TRBV19 and TRBJ2-1, with TRBD1 as a possible D gene (6 bases). CDR3 length: 14 amino acids. Trimming removed 5 bases at V and 6 bases at J, with 14 bases between. In germline, CDR1 is LNHDA, CDR2 SQIVND (reference sequence). The CDR3: CASSSQGRGNEQFF. CDR3 in DNA: TGTGCCAGTAGTTCACAGGGTAGAGGCAATGAGCAGTTCTTC. Looking up the rest from reference TRBV19 and TRBJ2-1 gives the full variable domain: DGGITQSPKYLFRKEGQNVTLSCEQNLNHDAMYWYRQDPGQGLRLIYYSQIVNDFQKGDIAEGYSVSREKKESFPLTVTSAQKNPTAFYLCASSSQGRGNEQFFGPGTRLTVL.

V gene TRBV29-1 combines with J gene TRBJ1-1; perhaps TRBD1 as D (5 bases). V lost 4 bases, J lost 4 bases, and 19 bases lay in between. From germline, CDR1 is SQVTM and CDR2 ANQGSEA. CDR3 length: 15 residues. CDR3 amino acids: CSVVLGTRGGTEAFF. In nucleotides, the CDR3 is TGCAGCGTTGTTCTAGGCACCCGGGGGGGCACTGAAGCTTTCTTT.

V gene TRBV6-5 combines with J gene TRBJ1-5, with 12 bases identical to TRBD1. Trimming at V came to 6 bases and at J to 6 bases, leaving 6 bases not matched to a gene. Germline V CDR1 and CDR2: MNHEY, SVGAGI. The CDR3 runs 15 residues. The CDR3 loop is CASSGTGGATQPQHF. DNA of the CDR3: TGTGCCAGCAGCGGGACAGGGGGCGCGACTCAGCCCCAGCATTTT.

The chain is built from TRBV27 and TRBJ2-1; TRBD1 aligns across 10 bases. Germline V CDR1 and CDR2: MNHEY, SMNVEV (reference sequence). The CDR3 length is 15 residues. The V gene end was trimmed by 7 bases and the J gene end by 5 bases; junction bases not matched to a gene: 8. The CDR3 reads CASMVDRGRDNEQFF. CDR3 in DNA: TGTGCCAGCATGGTAGACAGGGGGCGGGACAATGAGCAGTTCTTC.

The rearrangement uses TRBV27 and TRBJ1-1; D call uncertain. Germline loops: CDR1 MNHEY, CDR2 SMNVEV (reference sequence). Trimming removed 2 bases at V and 2 bases at J, with 9 bases between. The CDR3 contains 14 residues. The CDR3 protein is CASSLSGLNTEAFF. The DNA of the CDR3 is TGTGCCAGCAGTTTAAGCGGATTAAACACTGAAGCTTTCTTT.

This clone is a singleton in its sample. The gene calls are TRBV7-6 and TRBJ1-2, with 8 bases aligning to TRBD1. Looked up from germline, CDR1 is SGHVS and CDR2 is FNYEAQ. The CDR3 spans 16 residues. V shed 4 bases and J 3 bases; nucleotides not matched to a gene: 10. In DNA form, the CDR3 reads TGTGCCAGCAGCTCAAGTGGACAGGGCTGGGACTATGGCTACACCTTC. Amino acids: CASSSSGQGWDYGYTF.

J is TRBJ1-3 and V is TRBV18; D not certain. V lost 2 bases and J 4 bases, leaving 12 bases between the germline ends. The CDR3 runs to 15 residues. The V gene's germline CDR1 is KGHSH and CDR2 LQKENI. CDR3 amino acids: CASSPGPQRGNTIYF. For the CDR3, the DNA is TGTGCCAGCTCACCAGGGCCCCAAAGAGGAAACACCATATATTTT.

V is TRBV13 and J is TRBJ2-3; 10 nucleotides match TRBD2. The ends lost 5 bases at V and 8 bases at J; junction bases unmatched: 10. The CDR3 sequence is 15 residues long. CDR1 PRHDT and CDR2 FYEKMQ come from the germline V gene (reference sequence). The CDR3 protein is CASSLRTSGTGTQYF. For the CDR3, the DNA is TGTGCCAGCAGCCTCAGGACTAGCGGTACGGGTACGCAGTATTTT.

The CDR3, as DNA: TGCGCCAGCGGGAATTCGGGGGGCGAAGAAAAACTGTTTTTT. It is translated as CASGNSGGEEKLFF. The V and J genes are TRBV5-1 and TRBJ1-4; D possibly corresponds to TRBD1 (6 bases). Germline CDR1 SGHRS, CDR2 YFSETQ. V lost 7 bases and J lost 8, with 18 bases in between. The CDR3 runs 14 residues.

The gene calls are TRBV5-4 and TRBJ1-3; 7 bases map to TRBD1. V was clipped by 0 bases and J by 0 bases; unmatched bases: 6. This CDR3 spans 17 amino acids. Germline V CDR1 and CDR2: SGHNT, YYREEE (reference sequence). The CDR3 region has the DNA TGTGCCAGCAGCTTGGGGACGGACAGGCGCTCTGGAAACACCATATATTTT. It yields the protein CASSLGTDRRSGNTIYF.

The chain recombines TRBV18 with TRBJ1-1; D is perhaps TRBD1 (6 bases). The CDR3 sequence is 15 residues long. V was shortened by 3 bases and J by 2 bases, with 13 bases between the two germline ends. Per the germline V gene, CDR1 is KGHSH and CDR2 is LQKENI. DNA for the CDR3: TGTGCCAGCTCACCCCTCCCGGGACACAACACTGAAGCTTTCTTT. This codes for CASSPLPGHNTEAFF.

V usage is TRBV5-4 and J usage is TRBJ2-5; 9 nucleotides align to TRBD2. CDR3 length: 17 amino acids. CDR1 is SGHNT and CDR2 is YYREEE in the germline V gene (reference sequence). The trim removed 6 bases at V and 1 base at J, leaving 13 bases unmatched. The CDR3 reads CASKRSASGDIQETQYF. The CDR3 DNA follows: TGTGCCAGCAAGAGGTCGGCTAGCGGGGACATCCAAGAGACCCAGTACTTC.

The chain joins TRBV2 to TRBJ1-5; D unclear. The germline V and J ends were trimmed by 7 bases and 4 bases, with 11 bases remaining between them. The germline gives CDR1 SNHLY, CDR2 FYNNEI. CDR3 length: 13 residues. The CDR3 DNA reads TGTGCCAGCACGAGCGGGTATAATCAGCCCCAGCATTTT. The encoded protein is CASTSGYNQPQHF.

This rearrangement joins TRBV9 to TRBJ2-3; possible D gene TRBD2, 5 bases. Per the germline V gene, CDR1 is SGDLS and CDR2 is YYNGEE. V lost 3 bases to trimming and J lost 2 bases, with 13 bases between them. CDR3 length equals 15 residues. For the CDR3, the DNA is TGTGCCAGCAGCGGGCCTAGCTCATTCACAGATACGCAGTATTTT. This gives the protein CASSGPSSFTDTQYF.

The chain is built from TRBV4-1 and TRBJ2-7, with a tentative D call TRBD2 (6 bases). V lost 5 bases to trimming and J lost 1 base, with 9 bases between them. CDR3 length: 13 residues. Germline CDR1 and CDR2: MGHRA and YSYEKL. CDR3 in DNA: TGCGCCAGCAGCGGGGACTTTTCCTACGAGCAGTACTTC. Amino acid sequence: CASSGDFSYEQYF.

The chain joins TRBV9 to TRBJ2-7, with a weak D call TRBD1 (7 bases). Germline CDR1 and CDR2: SGDLS and YYNGEE. V was clipped by 4 bases and J by 3 bases, with 17 bases between them. The CDR3 has 15 amino acids. In nucleotides, the CDR3 is TGTGCCAGCAGCCCCCAGGGGGAGGCGGTCTACGAGCAGTACTTC. This encodes CASSPQGEAVYEQYF.